Presented here are 16 T cell receptor beta chains from one specimen sequenced in a study of T-cell memory formation after mild COVID-19. TCRdb passed the 5' RACE reads through MiXCR, listing each CDR3 protein once. This table has fewer than 450,000 distinct CDR3 sequences, roughly 26% appearing once. The sample taken for sequencing was PBMCs or a T cell subset sorted from them (not recorded which). The receptors come from an adult woman who had mild COVID-19 (a few samples of this study predate the infection). Cell type and time point are not known.

This clonotype occurred a few times. This chain uses TRBV21-1 with TRBJ2-7; the D call of TRBD1 is as the table states it, not checked on the DNA. TRBV21-1 counts as a pseudogene. CDR3 size: 16 residues. The DNA of the CDR3 is TGTGCCAGCAGCAACACGGGACAGGGGGAGTCCTACGAGCAGTACTTC. Translated, it gives CASSNTGQGESYEQYF.

The rearrangement links TRBV6-5 to TRBJ2-7; TRBD2 aligns across 9 bases. This CDR3 is 15 amino acids long. The junction had 8 bases not matched to a gene; V was cut back by 6 bases and J by 2 bases. Germline loops: CDR1 MNHEY, CDR2 SVGAGI. CDR3 in amino acids: CASSRAGGRTYEQYF. The DNA for the CDR3 is TGTGCCAGCAGCAGAGCGGGGGGTCGAACCTACGAGCAGTACTTC.

A few counts support this clonotype. The rearrangement uses TRBV4-1 and TRBJ1-5, with D maybe TRBD1 (6 bases). V lost 1 base and J 5 bases, leaving 12 bases between the germline ends. This CDR3 spans 15 amino acids. Germline lookup yields CDR1 MGHRA and CDR2 YSYEKL. The CDR3 coding sequence is TGCGCCAGCAGCCAAGCGGGGAGGGGGGATCAGCCCCAGCATTTT. Translated, it gives CASSQAGRGDQPQHF.

The table lists this clonotype with many counts. The gene calls are TRBV9 and TRBJ2-5; D gene unclear. CDR3 length equals 15 residues. Trimming shortened V by 1 base and J by 3 bases, and 13 bases separated the two germline ends. Germline V gives CDR1 SGDLS, CDR2 YYNGEE. The CDR3 DNA sequence: TGTGCCAGCAGCGTAACGATGAGCCGGGAAGAGACCCAGTACTTC. It yields the protein CASSVTMSREETQYF. Supplemented by reference TRBV9 and TRBJ2-5, the full variable domain reads DSGVTQTPKHLITATGQRVTLRCSPRSGDLSVYWYQQSLDQGLQFLIQYYNGEERAKGNILERFSAQQFPDLHSELNLSSLELGDSALYFCASSVTMSREETQYFGPGTRLLVL.

This clonotype showed up just a few times. The gene calls are TRBV24-1 and TRBJ2-3; weak D call: TRBD1 (6 bases). Looked up from germline, CDR1 is KGHDR and CDR2 is SFDVKD. This CDR3 contains 14 residues. Trimming stripped 7 bases from V and 3 bases from J, with 13 bases between. The CDR3 region is CATSPGTLTDTQYF. DNA of the CDR3: TGTGCCACCAGCCCCGGGACACTGACAGATACGCAGTATTTT.

This clonotype has just a few counts. J is TRBJ1-6 and V is TRBV20-1; 7 nucleotides align to TRBD1. Germline V gene data show CDR1 as DFQATT and CDR2 as SNEGSKA (reference sequence). This CDR3 is 16 amino acids long. Trimming removed 5 bases from V and 6 bases from J; junction bases left unmatched: 13. The CDR3 region is CSARDHRGGGNSPLHF. The CDR3 bases are TGCAGTGCTCGGGATCACAGGGGAGGGGGTAATTCACCCCTCCACTTT.

This rearrangement joins TRBV7-2 to TRBJ2-5; D uncertain. Germline-derived CDR1 and CDR2 are SGHTA and FQGNSA. The CDR3 has 14 residues. V lost 2 bases and J lost 0, with 7 bases in between. CDR3 DNA sequence: TGTGCCAGCAGCTTACTAGGGTACCAAGAGACCCAGTACTTC. Its translation: CASSLLGYQETQYF.

This rearrangement joins TRBV5-1 to TRBJ2-3; 16 bases are shared with TRBD2. Per germline, CDR1 SGHRS and CDR2 YFSETQ. The CDR3 length is 17 residues. V dropped 3 bases and J dropped 8; count of bases not matched to a gene: 9. CDR3 region: CASSSPGLAGGPGTQYF. Here the CDR3 DNA reads TGCGCCAGCAGCTCCCCGGGACTAGCGGGGGGGCCCGGTACGCAGTATTTT.

This clonotype was detected only a few times. The V and J genes are TRBV7-8 and TRBJ2-1; 9 bases are shared with TRBD2. V shed 0 bases, J shed 6 bases, and the junction held 6 bases outside the gene matches. The CDR3 spans 16 residues. Germline CDR1 is SGHVS and CDR2 is FQNEAQ. The CDR3 nucleotides are TGTGCCAGCAGCTTAGCCTTAGCGGGAGTCGGCAATGAGCAGTTCTTC. This codes for CASSLALAGVGNEQFF. Complete variable domain (other parts from reference TRBV7-8 and TRBJ2-1): GAGVSQSPRYKVAKRGQDVALRCDPISGHVSLFWYQQALGQGPEFLTYFQNEAQLDKSGLPSDRFFAERPEGSVSTLKIQRTQQEDSAVYLCASSLALAGVGNEQFFGPGTRLTVL.

V gene TRBV7-9 combines with J gene TRBJ1-6; D gene uncertain. V was trimmed by 2 bases and J by 7 bases, leaving 18 bases between them. The CDR3 has 17 residues. Germline CDR1 and CDR2: SEHNR and FQNEAQ (reference sequence). CDR3 protein: CASSLRGSGPRNSPLHF. The DNA of the CDR3 is TGTGCCAGCAGCTTAAGAGGGTCGGGCCCGAGGAATTCACCCCTCCACTTT.

This clonotype was counted between two and nine times. This chain joins TRBV5-6 and TRBJ2-2; 11 bases are a match to TRBD2. The V gene's germline CDR1 is SGHDT and CDR2 YYEEEE. The CDR3 extends over 16 amino acids. After removal of 4 bases from V and 5 bases from J, the junction contained 7 bases not matched to a gene. The DNA for the CDR3 is TGTGCCAGCAGCAATCGACTAGCGGGGTGGACCGGGGAGCTGTTTTTT. It translates to CASSNRLAGWTGELFF. Combining the CDR3 with reference TRBV5-6 and TRBJ2-2 gives the whole variable domain DAGVTQSPTHLIKTRGQQVTLRCSPKSGHDTVSWYQQALGQGPQFIFQYYEEEERQRGNFPDRFSGHQFPNYSSELNVNALLLGDSALYLCASSNRLAGWTGELFFGEGSRLTVL.

The chain carries TRBV5-4 and TRBJ2-1; 12 nucleotides agree with TRBD2. V was pared by 2 bases and J by 4 bases, with 4 bases of the junction left unmatched. Per germline, CDR1 SGHNT and CDR2 YYREEE (reference sequence). The CDR3 length is 16 residues. The CDR3 coding sequence is TGTGCCAGCAGCTTTGGCGGGACTAGCGGGTACAATGAGCAGTTCTTC. Translation: CASSFGGTSGYNEQFF.

In this sample, this clonotype turned up a few times. V is TRBV12-3 or TRBV12-4 and J is TRBJ2-2; D unclear. CDR3 length: 15 amino acids. Trimming left V 5 bases short and J 7 bases short, with 17 bases between. This chain's CDR3 is CASSPPGRGVGELFF. DNA of the CDR3: TGTGCCAGCAGTCCCCCTGGGCGAGGAGTCGGGGAGCTGTTTTTT.

CDR3 DNA sequence: TGTGCCAGCAGCGTAGAGGGGCTAGCGGTTAGCACAGATACGCAGTATTTT. Amino acid sequence: CASSVEGLAVSTDTQYF. The gene calls are TRBV9 and TRBJ2-3, with 7 bases lining up with TRBD2. Germline V lookup: CDR1 SGDLS, CDR2 YYNGEE. The CDR3 has 17 amino acids. V was pared by 0 bases and J by 0 bases, with 7 bases of the junction left unmatched.

The chain has TRBV7-2 and TRBJ2-1; 8 bases fit TRBD2. Germline CDR1 SGHTA, CDR2 FQGNSA. V was pared by 0 bases and J by 1 base, with 5 bases of the junction left unmatched. This CDR3 has 17 residues. Here the CDR3 reads CASSLASGMRSYNEQFF. The CDR3, as DNA: TGTGCCAGCAGCTTAGCTAGCGGGATGCGATCCTACAATGAGCAGTTCTTC.

This clonotype has a handful of counts. The chain couples TRBV7-9 to TRBJ1-5; 7 nucleotides align to TRBD1. Per the germline V gene, CDR1 is SEHNR and CDR2 is FQNEAQ (reference sequence). CDR3 length: 15 residues. After removal of 5 bases from V and 2 bases from J, the junction contained 6 bases not matched to a gene. CDR3 bases: TGTGCCAGCAGCCGGGGCGGACAGGGCAATCAGCCCCAGCATTTT. It encodes CASSRGGQGNQPQHF.